This section outlines one T cell receptor beta chain sequence together with its context. Its antigen is not identified. The ends were cut back, 1 base at V and 4 bases at J, with 22 bases in the middle. Germline CDR1 reads SGHTA; CDR2 reads FQGNSA. CDR3 length: 18 residues. This sample is drawn from a study of cytomegalovirus exposure and HLA in healthy donors. Study findings and constraints: An assumption of roughly uniform sequencing depth across donors underlay the presence/absence analyses.

With 60 Vbeta and 13 Jbeta primers, the PCR was carried out. Clones were read by immunoSEQ multiplex PCR, and TCRdb kept only the in-frame ones, dropping some. The table includes 90,000 to 150,000 clones, about three quarters detected once. The TCR comes from a woman in her thirties in good health and CMV-seropositive. The chain links TRBV7-2 to TRBJ1-2; possible D gene TRBD1, 6 bases. Sequencing used PBMCs. The CDR3 loop reads CASSLEERKVLGAYGYTF. CDR3 DNA sequence: TGTGCCAGCAGCTTAGAAGAGCGAAAGGTTCTGGGGGCCTATGGCTACACCTTC.